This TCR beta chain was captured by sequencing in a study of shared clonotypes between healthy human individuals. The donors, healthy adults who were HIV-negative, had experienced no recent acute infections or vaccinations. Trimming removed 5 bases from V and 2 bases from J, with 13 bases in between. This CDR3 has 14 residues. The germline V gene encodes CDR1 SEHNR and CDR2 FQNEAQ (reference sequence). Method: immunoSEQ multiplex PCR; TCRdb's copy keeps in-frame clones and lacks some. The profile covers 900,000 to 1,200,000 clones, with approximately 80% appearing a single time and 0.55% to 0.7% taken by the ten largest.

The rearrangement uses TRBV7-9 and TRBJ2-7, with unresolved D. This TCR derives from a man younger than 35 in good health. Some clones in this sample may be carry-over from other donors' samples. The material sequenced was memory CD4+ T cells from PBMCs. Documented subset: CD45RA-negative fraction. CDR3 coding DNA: TGTGCCAGCAGCCCGACCGGTCCCACCTACGAGCAGTACTTC. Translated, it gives CASSPTGPTYEQYF. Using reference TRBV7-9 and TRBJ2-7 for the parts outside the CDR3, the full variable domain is DTGVSQNPRHKITKRGQNVTFRCDPISEHNRLYWYRQTLGQGPEFLTYFQNEAQLEKSRLLSDRFSAERPKGSFSTLEIQRTEQGDSAMYLCASSPTGPTYEQYFGPGTRLTVT.